This TCR beta chain is drawn from a study of identical twins. The study's findings and limits: Interpretation of the results relied on cross-sectional statistical analysis and not on following the same donors.

TCRdb re-called the 5' RACE reads with MiXCR, one entry per CDR3 protein. The sample shows about 790,000 distinct CDR3 sequences, about 20% of them seen only once. Healthy Caucasians were all of the donors. This CDR3 is built from 15 residues. The V gene lost 6 bases and the J gene lost 2 bases, with 16 bases spanning the gap. Germline values: CDR1 MNHEY, CDR2 SMNVEV (reference sequence). Worth noting for this clonotype: What it binds is not known.

In addition, the sample was reused for a study of T cells expressing NK-cell markers. As that study records: The authors sequenced eight donors, of whom seven were HCMV-seropositive and one was seronegative.

Sequencing was performed on PBMCs. This chain joins TRBV27 and TRBJ2-5; D is possibly TRBD2 (5 bases). The source of this sequence is a woman under 30 in good health. The CDR3 DNA reads as TGTGCCAGCAGACCTTACCCGGAGGTACAAGAGACCCAGTACTTC. Protein sequence: CASRPYPEVQETQYF.